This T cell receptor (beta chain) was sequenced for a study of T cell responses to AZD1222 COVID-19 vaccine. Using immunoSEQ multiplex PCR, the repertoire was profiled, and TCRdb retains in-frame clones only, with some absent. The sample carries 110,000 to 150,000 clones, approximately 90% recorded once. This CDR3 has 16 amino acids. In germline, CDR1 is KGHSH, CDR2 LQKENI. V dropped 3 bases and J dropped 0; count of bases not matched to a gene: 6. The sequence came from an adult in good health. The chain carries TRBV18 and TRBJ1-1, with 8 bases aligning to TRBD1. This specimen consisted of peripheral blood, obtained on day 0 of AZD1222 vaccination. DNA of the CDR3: TGTGCCAGCTCACCTTGGACAGGGAGTATGAACACTGAAGCTTTCTTT. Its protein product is CASSPWTGSMNTEAFF.